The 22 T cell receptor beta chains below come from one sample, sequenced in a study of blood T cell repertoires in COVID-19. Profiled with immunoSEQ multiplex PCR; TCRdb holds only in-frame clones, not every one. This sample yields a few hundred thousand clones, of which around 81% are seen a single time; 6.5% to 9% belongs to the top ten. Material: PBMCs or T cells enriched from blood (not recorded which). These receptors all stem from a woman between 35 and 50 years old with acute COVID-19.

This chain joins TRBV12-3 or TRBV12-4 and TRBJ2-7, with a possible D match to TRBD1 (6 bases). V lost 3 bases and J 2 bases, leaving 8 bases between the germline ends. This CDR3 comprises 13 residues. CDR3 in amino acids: CASSLDSTYEQYF. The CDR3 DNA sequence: TGTGCCAGCAGTTTGGACAGCACCTACGAGCAGTACTTC.

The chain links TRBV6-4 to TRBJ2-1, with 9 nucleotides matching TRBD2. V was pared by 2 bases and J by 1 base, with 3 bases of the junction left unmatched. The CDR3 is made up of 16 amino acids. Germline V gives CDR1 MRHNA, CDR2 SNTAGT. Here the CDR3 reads CASSDGSGGSYNEQFF. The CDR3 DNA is TGTGCCAGCAGTGACGGTAGCGGGGGATCCTACAATGAGCAGTTCTTC.

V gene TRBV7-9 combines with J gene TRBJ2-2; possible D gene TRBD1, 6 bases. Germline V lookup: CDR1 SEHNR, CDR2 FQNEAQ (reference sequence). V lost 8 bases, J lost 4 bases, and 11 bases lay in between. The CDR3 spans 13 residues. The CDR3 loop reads CASGIGGTGELFF. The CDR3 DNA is TGTGCCAGCGGGATAGGGGGCACCGGGGAGCTGTTTTTT.

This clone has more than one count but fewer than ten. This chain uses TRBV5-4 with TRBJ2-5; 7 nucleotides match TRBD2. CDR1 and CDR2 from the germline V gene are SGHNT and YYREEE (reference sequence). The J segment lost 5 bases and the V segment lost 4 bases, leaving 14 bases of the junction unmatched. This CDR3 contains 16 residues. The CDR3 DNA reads TGTGCCAGCAGCCCCGGCTCTAGCGGATGGGGGGAGACCCAGTACTTC. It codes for CASSPGSSGWGETQYF.

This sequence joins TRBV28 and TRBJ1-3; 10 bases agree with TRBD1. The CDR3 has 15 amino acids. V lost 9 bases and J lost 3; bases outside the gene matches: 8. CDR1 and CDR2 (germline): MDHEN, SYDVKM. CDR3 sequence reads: CASYGTGVNGNTIYF. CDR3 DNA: TGTGCCAGTTACGGGACAGGGGTCAATGGAAACACCATATATTTT.

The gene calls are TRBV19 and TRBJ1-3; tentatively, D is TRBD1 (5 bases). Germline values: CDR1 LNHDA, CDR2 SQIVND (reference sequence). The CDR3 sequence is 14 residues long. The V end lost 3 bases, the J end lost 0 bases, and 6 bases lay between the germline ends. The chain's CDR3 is CASSIRVSGNTIYF. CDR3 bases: TGTGCCAGTAGTATCAGGGTCTCTGGAAACACCATATATTTT.

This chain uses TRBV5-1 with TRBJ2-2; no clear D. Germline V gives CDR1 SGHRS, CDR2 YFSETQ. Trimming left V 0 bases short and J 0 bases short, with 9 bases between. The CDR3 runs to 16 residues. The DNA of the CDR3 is TGCGCCAGCAGCTTGGTCGGCCGGGCGAACACCGGGGAGCTGTTTTTT. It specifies CASSLVGRANTGELFF.

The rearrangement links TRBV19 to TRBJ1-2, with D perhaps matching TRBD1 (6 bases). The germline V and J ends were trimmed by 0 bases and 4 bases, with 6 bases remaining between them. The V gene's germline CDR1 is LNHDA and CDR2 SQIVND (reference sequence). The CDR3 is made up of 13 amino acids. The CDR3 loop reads CASSIETGYGYTF. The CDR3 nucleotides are TGTGCCAGTAGTATAGAGACAGGCTATGGCTACACCTTC. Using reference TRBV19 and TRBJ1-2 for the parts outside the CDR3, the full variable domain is DGGITQSPKYLFRKEGQNVTLSCEQNLNHDAMYWYRQDPGQGLRLIYYSQIVNDFQKGDIAEGYSVSREKKESFPLTVTSAQKNPTAFYLCASSIETGYGYTFGSGTRLTVV.

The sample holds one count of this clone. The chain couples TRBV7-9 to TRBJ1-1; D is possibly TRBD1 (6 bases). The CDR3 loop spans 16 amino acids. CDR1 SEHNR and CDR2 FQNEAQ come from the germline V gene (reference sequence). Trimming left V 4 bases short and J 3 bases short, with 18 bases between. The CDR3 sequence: CASSSTGTRGDTEAFF. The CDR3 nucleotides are TGTGCCAGCAGCTCGACCGGGACACGCGGTGACACTGAAGCTTTCTTT.

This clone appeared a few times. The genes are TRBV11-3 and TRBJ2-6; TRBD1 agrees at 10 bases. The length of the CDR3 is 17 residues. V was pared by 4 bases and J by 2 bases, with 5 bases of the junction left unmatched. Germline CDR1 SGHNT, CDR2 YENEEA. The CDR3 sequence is CASSSGQGTAGANVLTF. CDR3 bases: TGTGCCAGCAGCTCGGGACAGGGGACTGCTGGGGCCAACGTCCTGACTTTC.

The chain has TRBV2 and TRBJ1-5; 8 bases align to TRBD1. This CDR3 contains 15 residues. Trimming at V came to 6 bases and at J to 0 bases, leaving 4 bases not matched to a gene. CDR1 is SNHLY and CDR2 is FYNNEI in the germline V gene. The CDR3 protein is CASRGQAISNQPQHF. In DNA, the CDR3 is TGTGCCAGCAGGGGACAGGCTATTAGCAATCAGCCCCAGCATTTT.

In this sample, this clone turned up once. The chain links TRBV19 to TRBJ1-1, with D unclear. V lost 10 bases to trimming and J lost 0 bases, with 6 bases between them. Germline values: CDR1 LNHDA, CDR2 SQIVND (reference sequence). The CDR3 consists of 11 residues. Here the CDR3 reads CATSLNTEAFF. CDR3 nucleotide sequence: TGTGCCACAAGCCTGAACACTGAAGCTTTCTTT.

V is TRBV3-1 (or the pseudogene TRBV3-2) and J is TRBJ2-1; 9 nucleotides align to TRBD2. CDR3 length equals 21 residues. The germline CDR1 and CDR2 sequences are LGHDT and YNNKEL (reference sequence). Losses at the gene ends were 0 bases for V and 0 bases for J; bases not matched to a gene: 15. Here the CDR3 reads CASSQDRPSGISEFSYNEQFF. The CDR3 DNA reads TGTGCCAGCAGCCAAGATCGTCCTAGCGGGATCTCCGAATTCTCCTACAATGAGCAGTTCTTC.

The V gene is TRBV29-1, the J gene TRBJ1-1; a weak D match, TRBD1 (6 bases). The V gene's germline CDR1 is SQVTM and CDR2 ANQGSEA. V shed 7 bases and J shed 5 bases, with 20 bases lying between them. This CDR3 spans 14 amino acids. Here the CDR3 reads CSAVGGALATEAFF. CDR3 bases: TGCAGCGCCGTGGGGGGGGCGCTGGCTACTGAAGCTTTCTTT.

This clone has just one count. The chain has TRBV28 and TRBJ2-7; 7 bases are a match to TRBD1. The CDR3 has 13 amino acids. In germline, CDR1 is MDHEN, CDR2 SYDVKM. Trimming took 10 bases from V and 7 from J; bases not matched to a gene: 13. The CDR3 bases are TGTGCCATCGAGAACAGGGGTTCGGGAGAGCAGTACTTC. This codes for CAIENRGSGEQYF. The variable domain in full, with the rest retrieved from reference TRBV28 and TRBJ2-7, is DVKVTQSSRYLVKRTGEKVFLECVQDMDHENMFWYRQDPGLGLRLIYFSYDVKMKEKGDIPEGYSVSREKKERFSLILESASTNQTSMYLCAIENRGSGEQYFGPGTRLTVT.

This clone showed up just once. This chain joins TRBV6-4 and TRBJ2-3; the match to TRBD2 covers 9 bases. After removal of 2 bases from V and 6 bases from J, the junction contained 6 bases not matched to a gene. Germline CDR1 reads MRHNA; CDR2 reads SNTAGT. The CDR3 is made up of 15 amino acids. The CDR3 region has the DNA TGTGCCAGCAGTGACAAAGCGGGAGGTATGGATACGCAGTATTTT. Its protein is CASSDKAGGMDTQYF.

CDR3 amino acids: CASSLASLQVYEQYF. As DNA, the CDR3 is TGCGCCAGCAGCTTGGCCAGTCTACAGGTTTACGAGCAGTACTTC. V and J are TRBV5-1 and TRBJ2-7, with D maybe TRBD1 (5 bases). The germline CDR1 and CDR2 sequences are SGHRS and YFSETQ. The CDR3 has 15 residues. Between the trimmed V and J ends, which lost 0 bases and 4 bases, there was a span of 14 bases.

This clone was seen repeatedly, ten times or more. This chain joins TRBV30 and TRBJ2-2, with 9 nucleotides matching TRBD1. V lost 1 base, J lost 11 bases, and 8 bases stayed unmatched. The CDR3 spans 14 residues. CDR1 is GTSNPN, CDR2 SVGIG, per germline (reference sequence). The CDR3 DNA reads TGTGCCTGGAGTGGACACAGGGGGCGGCGAGAGCTGTTTTTT. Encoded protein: CAWSGHRGRRELFF.

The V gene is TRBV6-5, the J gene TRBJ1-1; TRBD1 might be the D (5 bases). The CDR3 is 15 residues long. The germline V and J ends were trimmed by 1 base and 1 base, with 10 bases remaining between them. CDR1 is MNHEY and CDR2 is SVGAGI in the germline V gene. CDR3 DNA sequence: TGTGCCAGCAGTTACTTGGGGGGGAAGAACACTGAAGCTTTCTTT. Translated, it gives CASSYLGGKNTEAFF.

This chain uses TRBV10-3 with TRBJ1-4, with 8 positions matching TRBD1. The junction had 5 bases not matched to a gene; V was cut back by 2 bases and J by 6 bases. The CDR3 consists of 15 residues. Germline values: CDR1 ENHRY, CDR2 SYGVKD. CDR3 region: CAISEAGQEDEKLFF. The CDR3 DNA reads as TGTGCCATCAGTGAGGCGGGACAGGAGGATGAAAAACTGTTTTTT.

CDR3 in amino acids: CATWTGVEQPQHF. CDR3 DNA: TGTGCCACCTGGACAGGGGTGGAACAGCCCCAGCATTTT. The V and J genes are TRBV24-1 and TRBJ1-5, with 9 bases aligning to TRBD1. Looked up from germline, CDR1 is KGHDR and CDR2 is SFDVKD. Unmatched junction bases numbered 6, after V lost 9 bases and J lost 7 bases. This CDR3 has 13 amino acids.

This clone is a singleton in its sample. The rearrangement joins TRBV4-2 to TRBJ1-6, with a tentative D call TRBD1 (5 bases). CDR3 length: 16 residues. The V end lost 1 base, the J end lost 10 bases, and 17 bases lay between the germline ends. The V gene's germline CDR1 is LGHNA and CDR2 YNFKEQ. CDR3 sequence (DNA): TGTGCCAGCAGCCAAGTAGGTGCAGGGATTTCATCACCCCTCCACTTT. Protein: CASSQVGAGISSPLHF.